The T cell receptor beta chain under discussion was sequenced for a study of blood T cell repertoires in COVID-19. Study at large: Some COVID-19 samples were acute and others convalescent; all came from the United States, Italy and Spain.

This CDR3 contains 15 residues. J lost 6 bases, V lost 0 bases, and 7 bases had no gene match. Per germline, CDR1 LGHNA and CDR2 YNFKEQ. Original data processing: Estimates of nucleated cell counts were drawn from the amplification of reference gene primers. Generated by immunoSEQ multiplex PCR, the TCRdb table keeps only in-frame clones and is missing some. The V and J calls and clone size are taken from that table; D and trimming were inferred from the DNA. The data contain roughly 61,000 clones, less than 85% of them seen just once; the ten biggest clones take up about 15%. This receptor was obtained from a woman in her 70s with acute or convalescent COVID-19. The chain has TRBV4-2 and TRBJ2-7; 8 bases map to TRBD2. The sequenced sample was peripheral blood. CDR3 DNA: TGTGCCAGCAGCCAAGAAAGAGCGGGGGCCTCCGAGCAGTACTTC. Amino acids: CASSQERAGASEQYF.